This T cell receptor (beta chain) was found in a study of blood T cells in healthy people across ages. The germline V gene encodes CDR1 LGHNA and CDR2 YSLEER. The V gene end was trimmed by 9 bases and the J gene end by 6 bases; junction bases not matched to a gene: 4. There are 12 residues in the CDR3. Primers used in a second PCR of about 6 to 11 cycles were a sample-barcoded 5' primer and a J-beta primer mix. TCRdb recomputed calls from the 5' RACE reads with MiXCR, one row per CDR3 protein. The data hold about 800,000 distinct CDR3 sequences, with roughly 60% observed a single time. This clonotype originated in a man aged 25-40 years in good health. Sequenced sample: blood. This chain joins TRBV4-3 and TRBJ1-2; 10 bases line up with TRBD1. This chain's CDR3 is CARSGTGDGYTF. The CDR3 region has the DNA TGCGCCAGATCAGGGACAGGGGATGGCTACACCTTC.